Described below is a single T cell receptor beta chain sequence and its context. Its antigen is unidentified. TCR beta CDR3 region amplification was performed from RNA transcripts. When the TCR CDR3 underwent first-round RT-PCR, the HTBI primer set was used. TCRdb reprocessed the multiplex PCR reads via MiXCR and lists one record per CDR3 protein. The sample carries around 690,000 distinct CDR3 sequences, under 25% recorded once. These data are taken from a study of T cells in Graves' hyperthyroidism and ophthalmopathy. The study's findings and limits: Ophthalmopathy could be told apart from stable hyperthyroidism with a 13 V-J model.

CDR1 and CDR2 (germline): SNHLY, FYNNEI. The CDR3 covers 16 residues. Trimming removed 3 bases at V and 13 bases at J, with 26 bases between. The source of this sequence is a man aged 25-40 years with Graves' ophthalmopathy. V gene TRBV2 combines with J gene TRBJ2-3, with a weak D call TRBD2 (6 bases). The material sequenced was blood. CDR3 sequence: CASSEEVASVLSRKYF. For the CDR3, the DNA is TGTGCCAGCAGTGAGGAAGTGGCTAGCGTCCTAAGTAGGAAGTATTTT.